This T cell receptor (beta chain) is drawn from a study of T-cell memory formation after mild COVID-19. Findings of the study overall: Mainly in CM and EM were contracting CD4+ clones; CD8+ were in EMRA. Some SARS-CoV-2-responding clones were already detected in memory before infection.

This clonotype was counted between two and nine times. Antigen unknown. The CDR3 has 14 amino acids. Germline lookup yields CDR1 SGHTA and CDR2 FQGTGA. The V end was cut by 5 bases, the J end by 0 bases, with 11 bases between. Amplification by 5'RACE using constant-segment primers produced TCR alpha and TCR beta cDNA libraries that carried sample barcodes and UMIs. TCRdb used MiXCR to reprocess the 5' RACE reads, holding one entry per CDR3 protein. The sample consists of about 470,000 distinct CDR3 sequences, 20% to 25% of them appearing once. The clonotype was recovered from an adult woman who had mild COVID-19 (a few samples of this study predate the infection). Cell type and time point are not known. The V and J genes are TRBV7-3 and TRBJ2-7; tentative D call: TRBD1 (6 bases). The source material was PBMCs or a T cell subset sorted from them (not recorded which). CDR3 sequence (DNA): TGTGCCAGCAGCGAAGGGGGACGCTCCTACGAGCAGTACTTC. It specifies CASSEGGRSYEQYF. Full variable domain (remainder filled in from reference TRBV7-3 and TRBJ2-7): GAGVSQTPSNKVTEKGKYVELRCDPISGHTALYWYRQSLGQGPEFLIYFQGTGAADDSGLPNDRFFAVRPEGSVSTLKIQRTERGDSAVYLCASSEGGRSYEQYFGPGTRLTVT.